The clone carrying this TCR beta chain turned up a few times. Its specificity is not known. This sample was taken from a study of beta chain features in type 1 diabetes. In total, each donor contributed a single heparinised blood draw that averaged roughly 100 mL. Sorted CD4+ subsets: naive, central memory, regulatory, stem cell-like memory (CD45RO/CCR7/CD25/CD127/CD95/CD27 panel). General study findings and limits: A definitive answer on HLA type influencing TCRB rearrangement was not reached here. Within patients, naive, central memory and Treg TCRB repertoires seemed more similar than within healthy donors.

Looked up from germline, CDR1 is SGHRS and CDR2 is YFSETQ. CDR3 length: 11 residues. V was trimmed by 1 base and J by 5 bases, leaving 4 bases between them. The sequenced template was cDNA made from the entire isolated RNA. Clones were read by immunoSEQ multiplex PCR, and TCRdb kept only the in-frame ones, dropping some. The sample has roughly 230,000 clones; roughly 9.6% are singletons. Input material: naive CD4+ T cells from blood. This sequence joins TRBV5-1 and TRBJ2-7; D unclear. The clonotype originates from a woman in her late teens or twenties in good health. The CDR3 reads CASSLLNEQYF. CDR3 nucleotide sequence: TGCGCCAGCAGCTTGTTAAACGAGCAGTACTTC. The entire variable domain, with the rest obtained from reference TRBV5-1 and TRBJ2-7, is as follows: KAGVTQTPRYLIKTRGQQVTLSCSPISGHRSVSWYQQTPGQGLQFLFEYFSETQRNKGNFPGRFSGRQFSNSRSEMNVSTLELGDSALYLCASSLLNEQYFGPGTRLTVT.